This T cell receptor (beta chain) comes out of a study of blood T cell repertoires in COVID-19. With V trimmed by 7 bases and J by 6 bases, 11 bases remained unmatched. CDR1 and CDR2 from the germline V gene are LNHDA and SQIVND (reference sequence). The CDR3 runs to 15 residues. Authors' processing steps: Amplifying reference gene primers gave estimates of nucleated cell counts. The protocol was immunoSEQ multiplex PCR, while the TCRdb copy is restricted to in-frame clones and leaves out a portion. For V, J and clone size, that table is used; D and trimming come from the DNA. The sample lists about 220,000 clones, roughly 85% occurring once.

This receptor was identified in a woman in her 70s with COVID-19, enrolled during active disease. The chain links TRBV19 to TRBJ1-5; TRBD1 matches 8 bases. The specimen was peripheral blood. CDR3 in amino acids: CASTGYYRGGQPQHF. The CDR3 nucleotides read TGTGCCAGTACTGGGTATTACAGGGGGGGTCAGCCCCAGCATTTT.